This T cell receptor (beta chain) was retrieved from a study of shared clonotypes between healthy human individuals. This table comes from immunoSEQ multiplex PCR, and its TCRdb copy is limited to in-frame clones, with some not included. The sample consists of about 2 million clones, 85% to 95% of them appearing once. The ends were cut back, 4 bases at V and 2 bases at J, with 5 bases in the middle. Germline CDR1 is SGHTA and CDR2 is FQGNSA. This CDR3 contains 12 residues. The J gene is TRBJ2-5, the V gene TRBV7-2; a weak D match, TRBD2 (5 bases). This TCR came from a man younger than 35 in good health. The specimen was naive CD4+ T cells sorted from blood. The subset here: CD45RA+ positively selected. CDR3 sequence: CASSWEQETQYF. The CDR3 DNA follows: TGTGCCAGCAGCTGGGAGCAAGAGACCCAGTACTTC.